One sample yielded the 13 T cell receptor beta chains listed below, sequenced in a study of early T cells in non-severe SARS-CoV-2 infection. TCRdb re-called the 5' RACE reads with MiXCR, one entry per CDR3 protein. Among over 25,000 distinct CDR3 sequences listed, 4.6% were seen once. Sequenced input: whole blood. The receptors were gathered from an adult who was a healthcare worker with PCR-confirmed SARS-CoV-2 infection or an uninfected control (not recorded which).

This clonotype has at least ten counts. The chain links TRBV2 to TRBJ2-7; TRBD1 matches 8 bases. The CDR3 runs to 14 residues. Germline V gene data show CDR1 as SNHLY and CDR2 as FYNNEI. V was clipped by 6 bases and J by 1 base; unmatched bases: 5. The DNA for the CDR3 is TGTGCCAGCAGCAGGGACAGGACGTCCTACGAGCAGTACTTC. This codes for CASSRDRTSYEQYF.

This clonotype has ten or more counts. The chain combines TRBV5-1 with TRBJ2-7; TRBD2 might be the D (6 bases). Germline assignment: CDR1 SGHRS and CDR2 YFSETQ. This CDR3 is built from 15 residues. The V end was cut by 4 bases, the J end by 5 bases, with 19 bases between. The CDR3 here is CASSIATTGVHEQYF. The CDR3 DNA reads TGCGCCAGCAGCATTGCGACGACGGGGGTCCACGAGCAGTACTTC. Supplemented by reference TRBV5-1 and TRBJ2-7, the full variable domain reads KAGVTQTPRYLIKTRGQQVTLSCSPISGHRSVSWYQQTPGQGLQFLFEYFSETQRNKGNFPGRFSGRQFSNSRSEMNVSTLELGDSALYLCASSIATTGVHEQYFGPGTRLTVT.

The genes are TRBV12-3 or TRBV12-4 and TRBJ2-5; possible D gene TRBD2, 6 bases. V was cut by 3 bases and J by 5 bases, with 13 bases left in between. This CDR3 spans 14 amino acids. CDR3 in DNA: TGTGCCAGCAGTTTGGGCGGGGTTGATGAGACCCAGTACTTC. It yields the protein CASSLGGVDETQYF.

This clonotype has at least ten counts. The chain couples TRBV4-1 to TRBJ1-3; tentative D call: TRBD1 (6 bases). The V gene lost 3 bases and the J gene lost 0 bases, with 24 bases spanning the gap. Germline CDR1 and CDR2: MGHRA and YSYEKL. The CDR3 contains 20 residues. CDR3 sequence: CASSHIKWDNFIRSGNTIYF. The CDR3 nucleotides are TGCGCCAGCAGCCACATAAAATGGGACAACTTTATTCGCTCTGGAAACACCATATATTTT.

This clonotype was observed a few times. The rearrangement links TRBV7-9 to TRBJ2-1, with D possibly matching TRBD2 (5 bases). CDR1 SEHNR and CDR2 FQNEAQ come from the germline V gene (reference sequence). This CDR3 has 13 residues. The V end lost 0 bases, the J end lost 14 bases, and 14 bases lay between the germline ends. CDR3 amino acids: CASSLAGQVGEFF. The CDR3 DNA follows: TGTGCCAGCAGCTTAGCGGGCCAGGTCGGGGAGTTCTTC.

This clonotype has at least ten counts. The rearrangement joins TRBV12-3 or TRBV12-4 to TRBJ2-5; 9 nucleotides line up with TRBD1. Germline trimming cut 5 bases from V and 4 bases from J; bases unmatched to any gene: 5. The length of the CDR3 is 14 residues. CDR3 sequence (DNA): TGTGCCAGCAGTCTCCGACAGGGGGGAGAGACCCAGTACTTC. This gives the protein CASSLRQGGETQYF.

The table lists this clonotype with many counts. The chain has TRBV11-2 and TRBJ2-3; D tentatively reads TRBD1 or TRBD2 (6 bases each). CDR3 length: 16 residues. V shed 1 base and J shed 0 bases, with 11 bases lying between them. CDR1 and CDR2 (germline): SGHAT, FQNNGV. CDR3: CASSLVPGASTDTQYF. The CDR3 coding sequence is TGTGCCAGCAGCTTAGTACCGGGGGCGAGCACAGATACGCAGTATTTT.

This clonotype has a handful of counts. The chain couples TRBV2 to TRBJ2-5; D is possibly TRBD1 (6 bases). Per the germline V gene, CDR1 is SNHLY and CDR2 is FYNNEI. V was trimmed by 5 bases and J by 7 bases, leaving 14 bases between them. CDR3 length: 13 residues. The CDR3 nucleotides read TGTGCCAGCAGTAGCCAGGGGTCGGGGACCCAGTACTTC. This sequence encodes CASSSQGSGTQYF.

The rearrangement links TRBV18 to TRBJ1-1; 8 positions agree with TRBD1. The CDR3 consists of 15 residues. Germline V lookup: CDR1 KGHSH, CDR2 LQKENI. Trimming cost V 0 bases and J 4 bases; bases outside gene matches: 4. This CDR3 is CASSPPGQDGTEAFF. The CDR3 DNA sequence: TGTGCCAGCTCACCACCGGGACAGGATGGCACTGAAGCTTTCTTT.

The V call is TRBV18, the J call TRBJ1-5; D is undetermined. Trimming cost V 2 bases and J 3 bases, with 8 bases left between them. Per germline, CDR1 KGHSH and CDR2 LQKENI. The CDR3 sequence is 14 residues long. The CDR3 DNA reads TGTGCCAGCTCACCAGCGGGAAACAATCAGCCCCAGCATTTT. It is translated as CASSPAGNNQPQHF.

This clonotype has at least ten counts. The chain uses TRBV3-1 and TRBJ2-1; 8 bases align to TRBD2. CDR3 length: 15 residues. Germline CDR1 is LGHDT and CDR2 is YNNKEL (reference sequence). The V and J ends lost 2 bases and 12 bases, in that order; junction bases with no gene match: 12. In DNA, the CDR3 is TGTGCCAGCAGCCAAAAGTGGGGACTAGATTTTGGGCAGTTCTTC. It codes for CASSQKWGLDFGQFF.

There are many counts of this clonotype. The chain joins TRBV3-1 to TRBJ1-5, with TRBD1 identical over 9 bases. After removal of 5 bases from V and 0 bases from J, the junction contained 8 bases not matched to a gene. The germline V gene encodes CDR1 LGHDT and CDR2 YNNKEL (reference sequence). The CDR3 is 17 amino acids. CDR3 nucleotide sequence: TGTGCCAGCAGCTCCGGGACAGGGAGCTATAGCAATCAGCCCCAGCATTTT. It encodes CASSSGTGSYSNQPQHF.

This clonotype was counted many times. The DNA for the CDR3 is TGTGCCAGCAGCTTAGGACAGCACAATGAGCAGTTCTTC. Its protein product is CASSLGQHNEQFF. This sequence joins TRBV7-3 and TRBJ2-1, with D possibly TRBD1 on 6 matching bases. The CDR3 sequence is 13 residues long. The V and J ends lost 2 bases and 5 bases respectively, with 7 bases between them. Germline lookup yields CDR1 SGHTA and CDR2 FQGTGA.